This TCR beta chain is from a study of T-cell memory formation after mild COVID-19. Only a few counts were recorded for this clonotype. This CDR3 is 14 amino acids long. Germline V gene data show CDR1 as SGHKS and CDR2 as YYEKEE (reference sequence). Trimming at V came to 6 bases and at J to 6 bases, leaving 6 bases not matched to a gene. TCRdb reanalysed the 5' RACE reads using MiXCR and keeps one entry per CDR3 protein. This repertoire shows under 300,000 distinct CDR3 sequences, around 15% found once; its top ten account for approximately 3.5%. The chain employs TRBV5-5 and TRBJ2-3, with 11 bases lining up with TRBD1. Sequencing used PBMCs or a T cell subset sorted from them (not recorded which). The TCR was taken from a man aged 18 to 35 who had mild COVID-19 (a few samples of this study predate the infection). Cell type and time point are not known. The CDR3: CASILDRGLDTQYF. CDR3 bases: TGTGCCAGCATCCTGGACAGGGGGCTGGATACGCAGTATTTT.